This T cell receptor beta chain was recorded in a study of blood T cell repertoires in COVID-19. For recovered donors of Cohort 3, there were two negative PCRs, clearance, or symptom resolution. Libraries were prepared by immunoSEQ multiplex PCR; TCRdb keeps only in-frame clonotypes and omits some of them. Of approximately 490,000 clones listed, about nine tenths are singletons. Trimming cost V 6 bases and J 4 bases; bases outside gene matches: 12. Germline loops: CDR1 SNHLY, CDR2 FYNNEI. CDR3 length equals 16 residues. The material sequenced was PBMCs or T cells enriched from blood (not recorded which). The J gene is TRBJ1-2, the V gene TRBV2, with TRBD1 identical over 9 bases. The source of this sequence is a young woman who had recovered from COVID-19. CDR3 loop: CASRRTEMTGGYGYTF. The CDR3 nucleotides are TGTGCCAGCAGGCGGACGGAAATGACAGGGGGCTATGGCTACACCTTC. Using reference TRBV2 and TRBJ1-2 for the parts outside the CDR3, the full variable domain is EPEVTQTPSHQVTQMGQEVILRCVPISNHLYFYWYRQILGQKVEFLVSFYNNEISEKSEIFDDQFSVERPDGSNFTLKIRSTKLEDSAMYFCASRRTEMTGGYGYTFGSGTRLTVV.